The clone carrying this TCR beta chain is a singleton in its sample. The antigen is unknown. This sample was included in a study of radiotherapy plus CTLA-4 blockade in lung cancer. Study context: An objective response was seen in 15% to 20% of patients, and disease control in less than 35%.

Clones were read by immunoSEQ multiplex PCR, and TCRdb kept only the in-frame ones, dropping some. The sample includes more than 75,000 clones, about four fifths of them seen just once. General study findings and limits: There was expansion of tumor-derived TCR clones in blood after radiotherapy plus ipilimumab. How blood T cell clones changed early, along with interferon-beta, reportedly forecast response best.

Germline V gene lookup returns CDR1 LGHNT and CDR2 FRNRAP. V gave up 4 bases and J gave up 2 bases; unmatched junction bases: 5. This CDR3 comprises 14 residues. Sequences were derived from peripheral blood, sampled from a patient treated with radiotherapy plus ipilimumab. The TCR sequence derives from a human donor with non-small cell lung cancer that progressed on radiotherapy plus ipilimumab. This chain connects TRBV12-5 to TRBJ2-7; 7 positions match TRBD1. Here the CDR3 DNA reads TGTGCTAGTGGTTCGGACAGGAAAACCTACGAGCAGTACTTC. Encoded protein: CASGSDRKTYEQYF. The variable domain in full, completed from reference TRBV12-5 and TRBJ2-7, reads DARVTQTPRHKVTEMGQEVTMRCQPILGHNTVFWYRQTMMQGLELLAYFRNRAPLDDSGMPKDRFSAEMPDATLATLKIQPSEPRDSAVYFCASGSDRKTYEQYFGPGTRLTVT.